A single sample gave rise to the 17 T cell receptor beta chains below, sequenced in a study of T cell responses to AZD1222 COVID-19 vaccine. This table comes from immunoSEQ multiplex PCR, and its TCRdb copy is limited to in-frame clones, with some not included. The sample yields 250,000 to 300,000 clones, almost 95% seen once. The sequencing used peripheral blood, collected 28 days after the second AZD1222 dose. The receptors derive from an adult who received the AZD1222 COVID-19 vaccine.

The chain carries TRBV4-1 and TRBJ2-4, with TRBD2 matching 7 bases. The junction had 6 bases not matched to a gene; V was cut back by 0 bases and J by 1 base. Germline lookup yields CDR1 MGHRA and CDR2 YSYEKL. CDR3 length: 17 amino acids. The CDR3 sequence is CASSQEREGGAKNIQYF. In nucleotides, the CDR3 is TGCGCCAGCAGCCAAGAAAGGGAGGGTGGTGCCAAAAACATTCAGTACTTC.

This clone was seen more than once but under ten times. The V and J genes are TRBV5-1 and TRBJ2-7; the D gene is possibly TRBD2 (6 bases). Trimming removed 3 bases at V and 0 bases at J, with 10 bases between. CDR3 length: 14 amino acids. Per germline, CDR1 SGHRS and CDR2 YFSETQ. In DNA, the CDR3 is TGCGCCAGCAGCTCCACGACTAGCTCCTACGAGCAGTACTTC. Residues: CASSSTTSSYEQYF.

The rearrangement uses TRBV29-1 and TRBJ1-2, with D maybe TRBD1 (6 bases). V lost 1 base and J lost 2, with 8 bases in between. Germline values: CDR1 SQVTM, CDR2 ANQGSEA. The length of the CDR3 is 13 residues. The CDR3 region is CSVEGQENYGYTF. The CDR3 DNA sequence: TGCAGCGTTGAAGGACAGGAGAACTATGGCTACACCTTC. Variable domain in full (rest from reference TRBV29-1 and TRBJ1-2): SAVISQKPSRDICQRGTSLTIQCQVDSQVTMMFWYRQQPGQSLTLIATANQGSEATYESGFVIDKFPISRPNLTFSTLTVSNMSPEDSSIYLCSVEGQENYGYTFGSGTRLTVV.

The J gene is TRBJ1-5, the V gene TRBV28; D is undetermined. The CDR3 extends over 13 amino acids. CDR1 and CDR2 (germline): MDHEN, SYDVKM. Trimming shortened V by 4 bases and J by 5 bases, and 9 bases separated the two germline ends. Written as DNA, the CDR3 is TGTGCCAGCAGTTGGAGTTTGGATCAGCCCCAGCATTTT. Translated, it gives CASSWSLDQPQHF. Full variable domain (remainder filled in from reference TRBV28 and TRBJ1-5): DVKVTQSSRYLVKRTGEKVFLECVQDMDHENMFWYRQDPGLGLRLIYFSYDVKMKEKGDIPEGYSVSREKKERFSLILESASTNQTSMYLCASSWSLDQPQHFGDGTRLSIL.

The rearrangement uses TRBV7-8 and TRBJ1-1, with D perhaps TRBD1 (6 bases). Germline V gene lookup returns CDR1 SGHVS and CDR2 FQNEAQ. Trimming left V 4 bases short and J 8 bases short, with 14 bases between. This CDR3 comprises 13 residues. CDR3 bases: TGTGCCAGCAGCTCAACGACGAGGGGGGAAGCTTTCTTT. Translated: CASSSTTRGEAFF. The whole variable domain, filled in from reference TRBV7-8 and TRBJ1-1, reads GAGVSQSPRYKVAKRGQDVALRCDPISGHVSLFWYQQALGQGPEFLTYFQNEAQLDKSGLPSDRFFAERPEGSVSTLKIQRTQQEDSAVYLCASSSTTRGEAFFGQGTRLTVV.

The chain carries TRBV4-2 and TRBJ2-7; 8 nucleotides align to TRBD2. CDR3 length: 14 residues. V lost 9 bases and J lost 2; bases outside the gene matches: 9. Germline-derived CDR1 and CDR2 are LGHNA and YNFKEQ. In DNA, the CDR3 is TGTGCCAGTAGTCTAGGGACTAGTACCTACGAGCAGTACTTC. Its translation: CASSLGTSTYEQYF.

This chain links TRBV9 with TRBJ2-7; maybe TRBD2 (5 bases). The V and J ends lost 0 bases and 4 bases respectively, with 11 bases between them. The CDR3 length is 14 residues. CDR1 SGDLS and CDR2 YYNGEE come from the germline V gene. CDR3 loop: CASSVADSAYEQYF. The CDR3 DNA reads TGTGCCAGCAGCGTAGCTGATAGCGCATACGAGCAGTACTTC.

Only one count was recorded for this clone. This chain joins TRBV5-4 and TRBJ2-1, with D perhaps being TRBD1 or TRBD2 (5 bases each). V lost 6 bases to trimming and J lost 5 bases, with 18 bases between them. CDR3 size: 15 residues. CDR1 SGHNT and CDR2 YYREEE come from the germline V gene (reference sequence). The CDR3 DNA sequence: TGTGCCAGCACCGTGGGACCATCTCCTAACAATGAGCAGTTCTTC. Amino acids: CASTVGPSPNNEQFF.

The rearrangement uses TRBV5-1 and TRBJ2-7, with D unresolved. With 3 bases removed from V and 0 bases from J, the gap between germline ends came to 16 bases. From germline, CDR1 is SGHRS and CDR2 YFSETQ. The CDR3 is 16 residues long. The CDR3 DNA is TGCGCCAGCAGCTCCACCACCTCGGCCTTCTCCTACGAGCAGTACTTC. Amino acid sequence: CASSSTTSAFSYEQYF.

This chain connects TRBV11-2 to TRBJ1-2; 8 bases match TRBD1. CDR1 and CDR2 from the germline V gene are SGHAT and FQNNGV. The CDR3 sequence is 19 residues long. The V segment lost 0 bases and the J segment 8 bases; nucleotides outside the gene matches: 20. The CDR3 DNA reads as TGTGCCAGCAGCTTAGATCCTAGGGGCAGGGGGCAATTCCGGGGCGGCTACACCTTC. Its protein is CASSLDPRGRGQFRGGYTF.

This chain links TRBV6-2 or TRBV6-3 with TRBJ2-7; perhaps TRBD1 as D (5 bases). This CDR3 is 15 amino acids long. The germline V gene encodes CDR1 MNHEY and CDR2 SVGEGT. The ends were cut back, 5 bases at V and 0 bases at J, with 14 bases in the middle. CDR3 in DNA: TGTGCCAGCAGTACCCAGGGCCCTAGCTCCTACGAGCAGTACTTC. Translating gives CASSTQGPSSYEQYF.

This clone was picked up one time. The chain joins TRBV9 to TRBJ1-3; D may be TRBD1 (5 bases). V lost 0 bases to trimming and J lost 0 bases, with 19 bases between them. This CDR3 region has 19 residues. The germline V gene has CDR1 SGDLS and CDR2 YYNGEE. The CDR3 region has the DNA TGTGCCAGCAGCGTAGGGGGGAGTATTGGGTCAGGCTCTGGAAACACCATATATTTT. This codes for CASSVGGSIGSGSGNTIYF.

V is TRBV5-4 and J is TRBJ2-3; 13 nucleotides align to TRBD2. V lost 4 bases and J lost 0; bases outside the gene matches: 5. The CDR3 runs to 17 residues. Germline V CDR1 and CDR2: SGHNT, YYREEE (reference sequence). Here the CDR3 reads CASSKPGLAGSTDTQYF. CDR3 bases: TGTGCCAGCAGCAAACCGGGACTAGCGGGGAGCACAGATACGCAGTATTTT. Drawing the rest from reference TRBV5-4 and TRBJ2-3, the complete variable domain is ETGVTQSPTHLIKTRGQQVTLRCSSQSGHNTVSWYQQALGQGPQFIFQYYREEENGRGNFPPRFSGLQFPNYSSELNVNALELDDSALYLCASSKPGLAGSTDTQYFGPGTRLTVL.

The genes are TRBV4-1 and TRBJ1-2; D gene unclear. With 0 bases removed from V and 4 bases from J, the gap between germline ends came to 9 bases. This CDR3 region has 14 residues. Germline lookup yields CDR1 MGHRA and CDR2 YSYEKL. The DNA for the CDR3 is TGCGCCAGCAGCCAAGAGGGTACCCCCTATGGCTACACCTTC. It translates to CASSQEGTPYGYTF.

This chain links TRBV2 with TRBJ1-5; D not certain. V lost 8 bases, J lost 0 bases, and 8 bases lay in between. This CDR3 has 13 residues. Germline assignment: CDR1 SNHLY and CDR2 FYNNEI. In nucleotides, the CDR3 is TGTGCCAGCCAAAGGGATAGCAATCAGCCCCAGCATTTT. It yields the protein CASQRDSNQPQHF.

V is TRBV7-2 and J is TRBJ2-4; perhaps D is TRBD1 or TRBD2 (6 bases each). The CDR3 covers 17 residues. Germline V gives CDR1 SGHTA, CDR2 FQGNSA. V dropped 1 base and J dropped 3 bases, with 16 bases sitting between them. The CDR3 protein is CASSLVRGPRVKNIQYF. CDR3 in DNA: TGTGCCAGCAGCTTAGTTCGGGGGCCTCGGGTCAAAAACATTCAGTACTTC.

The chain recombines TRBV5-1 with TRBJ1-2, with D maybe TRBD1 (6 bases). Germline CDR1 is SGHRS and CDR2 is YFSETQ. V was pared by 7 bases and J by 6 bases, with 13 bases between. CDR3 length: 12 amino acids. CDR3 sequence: CASRAGADGYTF. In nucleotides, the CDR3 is TGCGCCAGCCGCGCGGGGGCTGATGGCTACACCTTC.